One and the same sample provided the 31 T cell receptor beta chains below, sequenced in a study of identical twins. Via MiXCR, TCRdb re-called the 5' RACE reads, giving one row per CDR3 protein. Of about 300,000 distinct CDR3 sequences in the sample, about 12% were seen once. This sample also belongs to another study, concerning yellow fever vaccine responses in identical twins.

Sequences were obtained from CD8+ T cells sorted from blood. The receptor set was obtained from a woman aged 18 to 35 in good health.

This clonotype was counted between two and nine times. This chain links TRBV4-1 with TRBJ2-5; TRBD1 matches 9 bases. The germline gives CDR1 MGHRA, CDR2 YSYEKL. The CDR3 loop spans 17 amino acids. V lost 3 bases and J lost 1; bases outside the gene matches: 9. The CDR3 reads CASSHLGTGISQETQYF. DNA of the CDR3: TGCGCCAGCAGCCATCTCGGGACAGGGATAAGCCAAGAGACCCAGTACTTC.

This clonotype has a count of ten or more. The rearrangement links TRBV4-1 to TRBJ2-4; a weak D match, TRBD1 (6 bases). This CDR3 has 15 residues. Trimming shortened V by 3 bases and J by 1 base, and 10 bases separated the two germline ends. Germline V gives CDR1 MGHRA, CDR2 YSYEKL. CDR3 DNA: TGCGCCAGCAGCCACCAGGACAGTGCCAAAAACATTCAGTACTTC. This encodes CASSHQDSAKNIQYF.

This clonotype came up a few times. The chain links TRBV4-1 to TRBJ2-2; possibly TRBD1 for D (5 bases). Deletions cut 1 base from V and 5 bases from J, with 20 bases between. This CDR3 has 18 amino acids. Germline V lookup: CDR1 MGHRA, CDR2 YSYEKL. For the CDR3, the DNA is TGCGCCAGCAGCCAAGGACCGTACTCCAGGGTCAGGACCGGGGAGCTGTTTTTT. It specifies CASSQGPYSRVRTGELFF.

Of note for this clonotype: A junction boundary mismatches the germline segment, possibly from a read error. The chain employs TRBV5-1 and TRBJ2-1; no definite D call. The CDR3 has 14 amino acids. Germline CDR1 and CDR2: SGHRS and YFSETQ. The DNA of the CDR3 is TGCGCCAGCAGATTGGGAACGTCCTACAATGAGCAGTTCTTC. It specifies CASRLGTSYNEQFF.

The chain couples TRBV5-6 to TRBJ2-7, with 7 bases that match TRBD1. This CDR3 has 15 amino acids. With V trimmed by 4 bases and J by 5 bases, 12 bases remained unmatched. Germline assignment: CDR1 SGHDT and CDR2 YYEEEE. CDR3 region: CASSRPGQSLDEQYF. The CDR3 nucleotides read TGTGCCAGCAGCCGTCCGGGACAGAGCTTGGACGAGCAGTACTTC.

There are a few counts of this clonotype. V and J are TRBV28 and TRBJ2-7; D gene unclear. The length of the CDR3 is 13 residues. Trimming left V 4 bases short and J 3 bases short, with 10 bases between. Germline V CDR1 and CDR2: MDHEN, SYDVKM. This CDR3 is CASSWAPSYEQYF. The CDR3 nucleotides are TGTGCCAGCAGTTGGGCCCCGAGCTACGAGCAGTACTTC.

This clonotype has only a few counts. The rearrangement uses TRBV18 and TRBJ2-7, with no clear D. The V end was cut by 3 bases, the J end by 3 bases, with 12 bases between. The CDR3 extends over 14 amino acids. Per the germline V gene, CDR1 is KGHSH and CDR2 is LQKENI. The CDR3 reads CASSPSSPSYEQYV. The DNA for the CDR3 is TGTGCCAGCTCACCCTCGTCGCCGAGCTACGAGCAGTACGTC.

This clonotype was seen repeatedly, ten times or more. This chain links TRBV7-9 with TRBJ2-7; 8 bases fit TRBD2. V gave up 4 bases and J gave up 3 bases; unmatched junction bases: 8. Germline CDR1 and CDR2: SEHNR and FQNEAQ (reference sequence). This CDR3 has 15 amino acids. This CDR3 reads CASSSASGPVYEQYF. DNA of the CDR3: TGTGCCAGCAGCTCCGCTAGCGGGCCTGTCTACGAGCAGTACTTC.

This clonotype was seen more than once but under ten times. The rearrangement joins TRBV28 to TRBJ2-7; TRBD1 agrees at 7 bases. The CDR3 loop spans 14 amino acids. V was clipped by 6 bases and J by 3 bases; unmatched bases: 8. Looked up from germline, CDR1 is MDHEN and CDR2 is SYDVKM. In DNA, the CDR3 is TGTGCCAGCAGGGATCACGGGACAGACTACGAGCAGTACGTC. Its translation: CASRDHGTDYEQYV.

This clonotype was found a few times. This chain joins TRBV6-2 or TRBV6-3 and TRBJ2-2; possibly TRBD1 for D (5 bases). V lost 5 bases and J lost 3, with 7 bases in between. This CDR3 spans 13 amino acids. Germline CDR1 and CDR2: MNHEY and SVGEGT. The CDR3 region is CASSTGYTGELFF. The CDR3 nucleotides read TGTGCCAGCAGTACAGGCTACACCGGGGAGCTGTTTTTT.

This clonotype was seen a few times. The chain couples TRBV28 to TRBJ1-2; TRBD1 might be the D (6 bases). The CDR3 sequence is 14 residues long. V was cut by 3 bases and J by 3 bases, with 11 bases left in between. In germline, CDR1 is MDHEN, CDR2 SYDVKM. CDR3 sequence: CASSFAGGYYGYTF. In DNA form, the CDR3 reads TGTGCCAGCAGTTTTGCGGGGGGCTACTATGGCTACACCTTC.

This clonotype was counted a few times. The chain is built from TRBV5-1 and TRBJ2-3; D possibly corresponds to TRBD1 (6 bases). Trimming removed 4 bases from V and 0 bases from J, with 12 bases in between. Germline loops: CDR1 SGHRS, CDR2 YFSETQ. This CDR3 is built from 15 residues. CDR3 nucleotides: TGCGCCAGCAGCCCCATGGACAGTAGCACAGATACGCAGTATTTT. This gives the protein CASSPMDSSTDTQYF.

This clonotype was counted many times. The junction does not match germline at one end; this may be a read error. The rearrangement uses TRBV9 and TRBJ1-1, with D unresolved. In germline, CDR1 is SGDLS, CDR2 YYNGEE. The CDR3 runs to 13 residues. The CDR3 protein is CASSVAGNTEAFF. As DNA, the CDR3 is TGTGCCAGCAGTGTAGCAGGGAACACTGAAGCTTTCTTT.

This clonotype has just a few counts. The chain's CDR3 is CASSQQQGYEQYV. The CDR3, as DNA: TGCGCCAGCAGCCAACAACAGGGCTACGAGCAGTACGTC. The chain recombines TRBV4-1 with TRBJ2-7; a weak D match, TRBD1 (6 bases). Per the germline V gene, CDR1 is MGHRA and CDR2 is YSYEKL. V shed 2 bases and J shed 3 bases, with 8 bases lying between them. This CDR3 is built from 13 residues.

Ten or more counts support this clonotype. The chain carries TRBV7-9 and TRBJ1-4; D not resolved. V gave up 2 bases and J gave up 8 bases, with 12 bases separating them. This CDR3 has 14 residues. Germline V CDR1 and CDR2: SEHNR, FQNEAQ (reference sequence). The CDR3 loop is CASSLSVGEEKLFF. In nucleotides, the CDR3 is TGTGCCAGCAGCTTATCGGTCGGTGAAGAAAAACTGTTTTTT.

Many counts were recorded for this clonotype. The genes are TRBV6-4 and TRBJ1-1; D not resolved. The V and J ends lost 1 base and 6 bases respectively, with 9 bases between them. Looked up from germline, CDR1 is MRHNA and CDR2 is SNTAGT. The CDR3 is made up of 13 amino acids. CDR3 sequence: CASSDYYGSEAFF. CDR3 sequence (DNA): TGTGCCAGCAGTGACTACTATGGCTCTGAAGCTTTCTTT.

This clonotype has only a few counts. V and J are TRBV7-9 and TRBJ2-1; D ambiguous. The germline CDR1 and CDR2 sequences are SEHNR and FQNEAQ (reference sequence). V lost 7 bases, J lost 3 bases, and 13 bases lay in between. This CDR3 region has 14 residues. The CDR3 bases are TGTGCCAGCACGAGGTCTCACGACTACAATGAGCAGTTCTTC. Translation: CASTRSHDYNEQFF.

This clonotype was counted between two and nine times. The J gene is TRBJ1-2, the V gene TRBV7-8; TRBD1 matches 7 bases. V dropped 7 bases and J dropped 4; count of bases not matched to a gene: 6. This CDR3 is built from 13 residues. Germline V gene lookup returns CDR1 SGHVS and CDR2 FQNEAQ. The CDR3 nucleotides are TGTGCCAGCACCAAACAGGGGACCTATGGCTACACCTTC. This sequence encodes CASTKQGTYGYTF.

This clonotype was seen a handful of times. V usage is TRBV15 and J usage is TRBJ2-1, with D possibly matching TRBD1 (6 bases). V gave up 0 bases and J gave up 5 bases, with 14 bases separating them. CDR3 size: 16 residues. Looked up from germline, CDR1 is LNHNV and CDR2 is YYDKDF (reference sequence). CDR3 loop: CATSREGAGSNNEQFF. CDR3 DNA sequence: TGTGCCACCAGCAGAGAGGGGGCGGGTTCCAACAATGAGCAGTTCTTC.

CDR3 amino acids: CASSLGFEQYF. For the CDR3, the DNA is TGTGCCAGCAGTTTGGGGTTCGAGCAGTACTTC. The chain combines TRBV27 with TRBJ2-7; D call uncertain. CDR3 length: 11 amino acids. Germline lookup yields CDR1 MNHEY and CDR2 SMNVEV (reference sequence). V lost 3 bases to trimming and J lost 6 bases, with 6 bases between them.

This clonotype showed up just a few times. The chain has TRBV7-6 and TRBJ2-7; no reliable D call. Germline V CDR1 and CDR2: SGHVS, FNYEAQ. The ends were cut back, 1 base at V and 5 bases at J, with 9 bases in the middle. The CDR3 is made up of 13 amino acids. Written as DNA, the CDR3 is TGTGCCAGCAGCTTAGGGGTCGGTAACGAGCAGTACTTC. It translates to CASSLGVGNEQYF.

V is TRBV20-1 and J is TRBJ1-2; D ambiguous. Trimming removed 7 bases at V and 6 bases at J, with 9 bases between. This CDR3 region has 10 residues. Germline V gives CDR1 DFQATT, CDR2 SNEGSKA (reference sequence). CDR3 sequence reads: CSVTRNGYTF. In nucleotides, the CDR3 is TGCAGTGTTACTCGGAATGGCTACACCTTC.

This clonotype was seen only a few times. V usage is TRBV5-5 and J usage is TRBJ1-1; 9 bases fit TRBD1. J was trimmed by 3 bases and V by 4 bases; bases with no gene match: 4. The CDR3 covers 14 residues. Germline CDR1 and CDR2: SGHKS and YYEKEE (reference sequence). CDR3 nucleotides: TGTGCCAGCAGCAGCGGGACAGGGTACACTGAAGCTTTCTTT. It specifies CASSSGTGYTEAFF.

This clonotype has a handful of counts. The rearrangement links TRBV16 to TRBJ2-1; no definite D call. The CDR3 runs 12 residues. Trimming removed 1 base from V and 8 bases from J, with 6 bases in between. Germline CDR1 reads KGHSY; CDR2 reads FQNENV. DNA for the CDR3: TGTGCCAGCAGCCAATTGTTGGATGAGCAGTTCTTC. Its translation: CASSQLLDEQFF.

This clonotype has only a few counts. The chain employs TRBV11-2 and TRBJ2-1, with 11 bases fitting TRBD2. Trimming at V came to 4 bases and at J to 0 bases, leaving 8 bases not matched to a gene. The CDR3 is 18 amino acids. In germline, CDR1 is SGHAT, CDR2 FQNNGV. The CDR3 is CASSSGGTSGHSYNEQFF. Here the CDR3 DNA reads TGTGCCAGCAGCTCCGGGGGGACTAGCGGCCACTCCTACAATGAGCAGTTCTTC.

This clonotype was detected only a few times. The chain employs TRBV9 and TRBJ2-7; 7 bases map to TRBD2. There are 15 residues in the CDR3. From germline, CDR1 is SGDLS and CDR2 YYNGEE. The J segment lost 4 bases and the V segment lost 3 bases, leaving 10 bases of the junction unmatched. The CDR3 DNA reads TGTGCCAGCAGCGGCAGTCAGGGAGCGGGGTACGAGCAGTACTTC. This translates into CASSGSQGAGYEQYF.

There are a few counts of this clonotype. The rearrangement joins TRBV15 to TRBJ2-1; TRBD1 is a possible D gene (5 bases). Trimming cost V 3 bases and J 4 bases, with 10 bases left between them. The length of the CDR3 is 14 residues. Looked up from germline, CDR1 is LNHNV and CDR2 is YYDKDF (reference sequence). The chain's CDR3 is CATSRNRQYNEQFF. The CDR3, as DNA: TGTGCCACCAGCAGGAACCGACAGTACAATGAGCAGTTCTTC.

This clonotype was seen only a few times. V is TRBV20-1 and J is TRBJ2-7; D remains ambiguous. Germline lookup yields CDR1 DFQATT and CDR2 SNEGSKA (reference sequence). V lost 3 bases, J lost 7 bases, and 16 bases lay in between. This CDR3 has 13 amino acids. The CDR3 DNA sequence: TGCAGTGCTAGGTCGGCTACTACGATGGAGCAGTACGTC. Its translation is CSARSATTMEQYV.

This clonotype has just a few counts. This chain uses TRBV29-1 with TRBJ2-5; 7 bases map to TRBD1. CDR3 length: 13 amino acids. The germline CDR1 and CDR2 sequences are SQVTM and ANQGSEA. V was pared by 6 bases and J by 5 bases, with 9 bases of the junction left unmatched. The CDR3 DNA reads TGCAGCGTAAAAGACAGGGATCACGAGACCCAGTACTTC. The encoded protein is CSVKDRDHETQYF.

This clonotype was recorded a few times. This chain connects TRBV12-3 or TRBV12-4 to TRBJ2-3; maybe TRBD1 (5 bases). V was shortened by 6 bases and J by 7 bases, with 11 bases between the two germline ends. CDR3 length: 12 residues. CDR3 nucleotides: TGTGCCAGCAGCCCCAGGGTATATACGCAGTATTTT. Its translation: CASSPRVYTQYF.

This chain uses TRBV6-5 with TRBJ2-1, with 9 bases identical to TRBD1. Germline-derived CDR1 and CDR2 are MNHEY and SVGAGI. V lost 3 bases and J lost 5; bases outside the gene matches: 8. This CDR3 contains 16 residues. In nucleotides, the CDR3 is TGTGCCAGCAGTTATCACCGGGACAGGGAACACAATGAGCAGTTCTTC. Encoded protein: CASSYHRDREHNEQFF.